The clone carrying this TCR beta chain was seen repeatedly, ten times or more. The data stem from a study of T-cell memory formation after mild COVID-19. Each CDR3 protein gets one entry after TCRdb re-called the 5' RACE reads with MiXCR. The repertoire consists of approximately 570,000 distinct CDR3 sequences, with more than 15% occurring once and the leading ten covering more than 10%. CDR3 length equals 11 residues. The germline CDR1 and CDR2 sequences are SEHNR and FQNEAQ (reference sequence). The germline V and J ends were trimmed by 4 bases and 2 bases, with 3 bases remaining between them. The source is an adult woman who had mild COVID-19 (a few samples of this study predate the infection). Cell type and time point are not known. The rearrangement links TRBV7-9 to TRBJ2-7, with unresolved D. The sequencing input was PBMCs or a T cell subset sorted from them (not recorded which). The CDR3 here is CASSSPYEQYF. In DNA form, the CDR3 reads TGTGCCAGCAGCTCCCCCTACGAGCAGTACTTC.